The 27 T cell receptor beta chains in this list originate from one sample, sequenced in a study of blood T cell repertoires in COVID-19 (TCRdb year 2020). The library was made by the immunoSEQ multiplex PCR assay. TCRdb carries this immuneACCESS record with in-frame sequences only. Its versions omit some clonotypes, under half of them owing to an unresolved V gene in the studies checked, with the rest unexplained. For this sample there are around 140,000 clones; around 83% appear just once. About 2.8% of the sample is held by the ten biggest clonotypes. Sequences were obtained from peripheral blood. The receptors were gathered from a human donor with acute or convalescent COVID-19. The donor label of this sample is uncertain.

The rearrangement uses TRBV30 and TRBJ2-1; 7 bases are a match to TRBD2. Unmatched junction bases numbered 18, after V lost 4 bases and J lost 9 bases. Germline values: CDR1 GTSNPN, CDR2 SVGIG (reference sequence). The CDR3 has 16 residues. CDR3 loop: CAWIPDSLIGGGEQFF. Written as DNA, the CDR3 is TGTGCCTGGATACCCGATTCGTTAATTGGGGGGGGTGAGCAGTTCTTC.

The gene calls are TRBV23-1 and TRBJ2-2; 8 nucleotides agree with TRBD1. TRBV23-1 is an open reading frame, and its role is uncertain. J gave up 6 bases and V 6 bases, and 21 bases lay outside the gene matches. The CDR3 is 19 residues long. In DNA form, the CDR3 reads TGCGCCAGCAGACTCAAACCGTTGCGGACAGGGTATCTATCCGGGGAGCTGTTTTTT. Its protein is CASRLKPLRTGYLSGELFF.

This rearrangement joins TRBV6-5 to TRBJ2-7; 11 bases line up with TRBD2. V shed 5 bases, J shed 2 bases, and the junction held 5 bases outside the gene matches. Germline CDR1 and CDR2: MNHEY and SVGAGI. This CDR3 is built from 15 residues. CDR3 loop: CASSHTSGGPYEQYF. The CDR3 DNA reads TGTGCCAGCAGTCATACTAGCGGGGGACCCTACGAGCAGTACTTC.

This chain links TRBV6-6 with TRBJ2-2, with no clear D. The CDR3 runs 14 residues. Trimming pared 3 bases from V and 4 bases from J, leaving 9 bases between. CDR1 and CDR2 from the germline V gene are MNHNY and SVGAGI (reference sequence). The chain's CDR3 is CASSYEAFTGELFF. The CDR3 DNA is TGTGCCAGCAGTTATGAAGCGTTCACCGGGGAGCTGTTTTTT.

A few counts support this clone. The CDR3 spells CASSADRGSGNTIYF. The CDR3 DNA reads TGTGCCAGTAGTGCCGACAGGGGATCGGGAAACACCATATATTTT. This chain uses TRBV19 with TRBJ1-3, with 8 bases fitting TRBD1. The trim removed 5 bases at V and 4 bases at J, leaving 7 bases unmatched. The CDR3 totals 15 residues. Germline CDR1 LNHDA, CDR2 SQIVND (reference sequence).

The V call is TRBV30, the J call TRBJ2-2; a possible D gene is TRBD1 (5 bases). Germline V gives CDR1 GTSNPN, CDR2 SVGIG (reference sequence). V lost 4 bases and J lost 2, with 20 bases in between. The CDR3 runs to 17 residues. CDR3 in DNA: TGTGCCTGGACAGGGTTACGCGACACCTCAAACACCGGGGAGCTGTTTTTT. Residues: CAWTGLRDTSNTGELFF.

The J gene is TRBJ2-2, the V gene TRBV2, with D perhaps matching TRBD2 (6 bases). Germline CDR1 reads SNHLY; CDR2 reads FYNNEI. This CDR3 region has 13 residues. V dropped 7 bases and J dropped 6 bases, with 12 bases sitting between them. CDR3 amino acids: CASNAGRAGELFF. The CDR3 DNA is TGTGCCAGCAATGCGGGGCGCGCCGGGGAGCTGTTTTTT.

V and J are TRBV7-9 and TRBJ2-1, with TRBD2 matching 10 bases. This CDR3 has 15 residues. V lost 5 bases, J lost 3 bases, and 4 bases stayed unmatched. The germline gives CDR1 SEHNR, CDR2 FQNEAQ (reference sequence). CDR3 amino acids: CASSPAGGNYNEQFF. The CDR3 nucleotides are TGTGCCAGCAGCCCAGCGGGAGGGAACTACAATGAGCAGTTCTTC. The full variable domain, its missing parts supplied by reference TRBV7-9 and TRBJ2-1, is DTGVSQNPRHKITKRGQNVTFRCDPISEHNRLYWYRQTLGQGPEFLTYFQNEAQLEKSRLLSDRFSAERPKGSFSTLEIQRTEQGDSAMYLCASSPAGGNYNEQFFGPGTRLTVL.

This sequence joins TRBV15 and TRBJ1-2, with 9 bases that match TRBD1. This CDR3 is built from 14 residues. V gave up 4 bases and J gave up 3 bases; unmatched junction bases: 3. The germline gives CDR1 LNHNV, CDR2 YYDKDF (reference sequence). The CDR3 is CATSMGQGHYGYTF. As DNA, the CDR3 is TGTGCCACCAGCATGGGACAGGGACACTATGGCTACACCTTC.

The gene calls are TRBV5-4 and TRBJ1-2, with TRBD1 identical over 8 bases. Looked up from germline, CDR1 is SGHNT and CDR2 is YYREEE (reference sequence). This CDR3 comprises 14 residues. Trimming cost V 5 bases and J 6 bases; bases outside gene matches: 9. The CDR3 nucleotides read TGTGCCAGCAGGCCGGGACAGGAGGAGGATGGCTACACCTTC. Its protein is CASRPGQEEDGYTF.

This chain connects TRBV5-1 to TRBJ1-6; 11 nucleotides line up with TRBD1. Per germline, CDR1 SGHRS and CDR2 YFSETQ. Losses at the gene ends were 0 bases for V and 7 bases for J; bases not matched to a gene: 0. The CDR3 has 15 amino acids. The CDR3 is CASSLGDRGNSPLHF. The CDR3 region has the DNA TGCGCCAGCAGCTTGGGGGACAGGGGGAATTCACCCCTCCACTTT.

The CDR3 loop reads CASSADSGYGYTF. In DNA form, the CDR3 reads TGTGCCAGCAGTGCGGACAGCGGCTATGGCTACACCTTC. The chain joins TRBV2 to TRBJ1-2, with D perhaps TRBD1 (6 bases). The germline CDR1 and CDR2 sequences are SNHLY and FYNNEI. V was shortened by 4 bases and J by 4 bases, with 10 bases between the two germline ends. This CDR3 has 13 residues.

The gene calls are TRBV24-1 and TRBJ2-5; the match to TRBD2 covers 7 bases. With 5 bases clipped from V and 5 bases from J, the junction kept 10 bases outside the gene matches. Germline V gives CDR1 KGHDR, CDR2 SFDVKD. The CDR3 sequence is 15 residues long. As DNA, the CDR3 is TGTGCCACCAGTGCTTCTGGGACTACCGTCGAGACCCAGTACTTC. Protein product: CATSASGTTVETQYF.

The chain links TRBV14 to TRBJ1-2; TRBD1 might be the D (5 bases). CDR1 and CDR2 from the germline V gene are SGHDN and FVKESK. V lost 2 bases and J 3 bases, leaving 10 bases between the germline ends. CDR3 length: 14 residues. The CDR3 sequence: CASSQIGGDYGYTF. CDR3 sequence (DNA): TGTGCCAGCAGCCAAATTGGAGGGGACTATGGCTACACCTTC. Looking up the rest from reference TRBV14 and TRBJ1-2 gives the full variable domain: EAGVTQFPSHSVIEKGQTVTLRCDPISGHDNLYWYRRVMGKEIKFLLHFVKESKQDESGMPNNRFLAERTGGTYSTLKVQPAELEDSGVYFCASSQIGGDYGYTFGSGTRLTVV.

This chain uses TRBV7-9 with TRBJ1-3; TRBD1 is a possible D gene (6 bases). The CDR3 has 16 amino acids. Germline CDR1 reads SEHNR; CDR2 reads FQNEAQ (reference sequence). Trimming stripped 1 base from V and 0 bases from J, with 10 bases between. The CDR3 loop is CASSLGDKSSGNTIYF. The CDR3 coding sequence is TGTGCCAGCAGCTTAGGGGACAAGAGCTCTGGAAACACCATATATTTT.

CDR3 in DNA: TGTGCCAGCAGCTCGATAGCGGGGAGCTCCTACAATGAGCAGTTCTTC. Amino acid sequence: CASSSIAGSSYNEQFF. The V and J genes are TRBV3-1 (or the pseudogene TRBV3-2) and TRBJ2-1; 8 bases fit TRBD2. Germline trimming cut 5 bases from V and 0 bases from J; bases unmatched to any gene: 6. CDR1 LGHDT and CDR2 YNNKEL come from the germline V gene (reference sequence). The CDR3 extends over 16 amino acids.

The rearrangement joins TRBV5-5 to TRBJ1-4; 8 nucleotides agree with TRBD1. The junction had 12 bases not matched to a gene; V was cut back by 4 bases and J by 10 bases. Germline-derived CDR1 and CDR2 are SGHKS and YYEKEE (reference sequence). This CDR3 comprises 15 residues. CDR3 DNA: TGTGCCAGCAGCACGGGACAGGATCGAGAGGGAAAACTGTTTTTT. Translation gives CASSTGQDREGKLFF.

This chain uses TRBV7-3 with TRBJ1-1; D is undetermined. CDR3 size: 15 residues. The germline gives CDR1 SGHTA, CDR2 FQGTGA. The V end lost 1 base, the J end lost 4 bases, and 13 bases lay between the germline ends. The CDR3 sequence: CASSLNSGSVTEAFF. CDR3 sequence (DNA): TGTGCCAGCAGCTTAAACTCGGGGTCGGTCACTGAAGCTTTCTTT.

The chain uses TRBV3-1 (or the pseudogene TRBV3-2) and TRBJ2-5, with 9 bases identical to TRBD2. CDR3 length equals 15 residues. In germline, CDR1 is LGHDT, CDR2 YNNKEL (reference sequence). J lost 7 bases, V lost 1 base, and 7 bases had no gene match. For the CDR3, the DNA is TGTGCCAGCAGCCAAGTGCGGGGGGGCCTGGGGACCCAGTACTTC. Its translation is CASSQVRGGLGTQYF.

The chain uses TRBV5-6 and TRBJ1-5, with TRBD1 as a possible D gene (6 bases). Germline V lookup: CDR1 SGHDT, CDR2 YYEEEE. The CDR3 has 15 amino acids. V lost 4 bases and J lost 0, with 11 bases in between. CDR3 loop: CASSQGTLSNQPQHF. The CDR3 nucleotides read TGTGCCAGCAGCCAGGGGACACTTAGCAATCAGCCCCAGCATTTT.

V usage is TRBV19 and J usage is TRBJ2-1; D is uncertain. With 3 bases removed from V and 2 bases from J, the gap between germline ends came to 14 bases. Germline lookup yields CDR1 LNHDA and CDR2 SQIVND (reference sequence). The CDR3 length is 16 residues. CDR3 nucleotide sequence: TGTGCCAGTAGTATCACGGCGGTTCCCCCCTACAATGAGCAGTTCTTC. It encodes CASSITAVPPYNEQFF.

J is TRBJ2-7 and V is TRBV2; the D is unclear. This CDR3 comprises 13 residues. Deletions cut 3 bases from V and 2 bases from J, with 8 bases between. The V gene's germline CDR1 is SNHLY and CDR2 FYNNEI. CDR3 in DNA: TGTGCCAGCAGTGAGAGGATTACCTACGAGCAGTACGTC. This codes for CASSERITYEQYV.

This sequence joins TRBV9 and TRBJ1-4; D is unresolved. This CDR3 comprises 16 residues. V lost 1 base and J 3 bases, leaving 13 bases between the germline ends. Germline loops: CDR1 SGDLS, CDR2 YYNGEE. The DNA of the CDR3 is TGTGCCAGCAGCGTATTCTGGCGGTACCCTAATGAAAAACTGTTTTTT. Residues: CASSVFWRYPNEKLFF.

A few counts support this clone. The CDR3 reads CASSSRTGGWGYGYTF. Here the CDR3 DNA reads TGTGCCAGCAGCTCCAGGACAGGGGGGTGGGGCTATGGCTACACCTTC. This sequence joins TRBV7-6 and TRBJ1-2; 10 bases line up with TRBD1. The ends lost 4 bases at V and 4 bases at J; junction bases unmatched: 9. CDR3 length: 16 amino acids. Germline lookup yields CDR1 SGHVS and CDR2 FNYEAQ.

This rearrangement joins TRBV18 to TRBJ1-2; 9 bases fit TRBD1. CDR1 and CDR2 from the germline V gene are KGHSH and LQKENI. V lost 2 bases and J lost 5; bases outside the gene matches: 6. The CDR3 length is 15 residues. CDR3 nucleotide sequence: TGTGCCAGCTCACCAGACCACAGGGGGCCGTATGGCTACACCTTC. Its translation: CASSPDHRGPYGYTF. The complete variable domain, with remaining parts taken from reference TRBV18 and TRBJ1-2, reads NAGVMQNPRHLVRRRGQEARLRCSPMKGHSHVYWYRQLPEEGLKFMVYLQKENIIDESGMPKERFSAEFPKEGPSILRIQQVVRGDSAAYFCASSPDHRGPYGYTFGSGTRLTVV.

This rearrangement joins TRBV19 to TRBJ1-1; the D is unclear. The V end lost 7 bases, the J end lost 1 base, and 16 bases lay between the germline ends. Germline CDR1 is LNHDA and CDR2 is SQIVND (reference sequence). The CDR3 is 15 amino acids. The CDR3 sequence: CASTTGRLGNTEAFF. The CDR3 DNA sequence: TGTGCCAGTACCACCGGAAGACTTGGGAACACTGAAGCTTTCTTT.

The rearrangement uses TRBV4-2 and TRBJ2-1, with TRBD2 matching 11 bases. This CDR3 is 16 amino acids long. Germline V lookup: CDR1 LGHNA, CDR2 YNFKEQ. V lost 4 bases and J lost 9; bases outside the gene matches: 11. CDR3 sequence (DNA): TGTGCCAGCAGCCGTACACTAGCGGGGGAAACGGTTGAGCAGTTCTTC. It encodes CASSRTLAGETVEQFF.